This T cell receptor (beta chain) was profiled in a study of blood T cells in healthy people across ages. J gave up 2 bases and V 3 bases, and 9 bases lay outside the gene matches. The CDR3 sequence is 17 residues long. The germline gives CDR1 SGHKS, CDR2 YYEKEE (reference sequence). Findings and limits, study-wide: Measured against age, TCR beta diversity per million T cells decreased in a roughly linear manner.

Regarding this clonotype: Its antigen is as yet unknown.

A sample-barcoded 5' primer and a J-beta primer mix were used in a second PCR of about 7 to 12 cycles. TCRdb reanalysed the 5' RACE reads using MiXCR and keeps one entry per CDR3 protein. The sample includes about 2 million distinct CDR3 sequences, less than 50% of them seen just once. This sequence originates from a woman aged 40 to 50 in good health. This chain connects TRBV5-5 to TRBJ1-2; 11 bases match TRBD1. The source material was blood. CDR3 DNA sequence: TGTGCCAGCAGCTCCCGGACAGGGGGCGCGAGGAACTATGGCTACACCTTC. This gives the protein CASSSRTGGARNYGYTF.